The 25 T cell receptor beta chains presented below share a single source sample, sequenced in a study of shared clonotypes between healthy human individuals. Some clones are missing from TCRdb's copy, which holds only in-frame ones; the method was immunoSEQ multiplex PCR. The profile covers 2 million to 3 million clones, with 93% appearing a single time and more than 0.35% taken by the ten largest. Sequencing input: naive CD4+ T cells from PBMCs. Regarding subset: CD45RA+ positively selected. The receptors were sampled from a man between 18 and 35 years old in good health. Some clones in this sample may be carry-over from other donors' samples.

The V call is TRBV28, the J call TRBJ1-3; TRBD1 matches at 9 bases. This CDR3 is built from 14 residues. V was pared by 7 bases and J by 7 bases, with 8 bases of the junction left unmatched. The germline V gene encodes CDR1 MDHEN and CDR2 SYDVKM. The CDR3 reads CASTPGTGSNTIYF. The CDR3 region has the DNA TGTGCCAGCACCCCAGGGACAGGGAGCAACACCATATATTTT.

The chain is built from TRBV18 and TRBJ2-5; TRBD2 matches at 13 bases. Looked up from germline, CDR1 is KGHSH and CDR2 is LQKENI. CDR3 length: 16 amino acids. Trimming took 3 bases from V and 3 from J; bases not matched to a gene: 4. CDR3 in amino acids: CASSPSGTSGKETQYF. CDR3 in DNA: TGTGCCAGCTCACCCTCCGGGACTAGCGGGAAAGAGACCCAGTACTTC.

This chain joins TRBV19 and TRBJ1-5; TRBD1 might be the D (5 bases). Germline loops: CDR1 LNHDA, CDR2 SQIVND (reference sequence). Trimming shortened V by 5 bases and J by 7 bases, and 18 bases separated the two germline ends. The CDR3 is 15 amino acids. The CDR3 DNA sequence: TGTGCCAGTAGTGTTGGGCCAGCGGGGGTACAGCCCCAGCATTTT. Translation: CASSVGPAGVQPQHF. Supplemented by reference TRBV19 and TRBJ1-5, the full variable domain reads DGGITQSPKYLFRKEGQNVTLSCEQNLNHDAMYWYRQDPGQGLRLIYYSQIVNDFQKGDIAEGYSVSREKKESFPLTVTSAQKNPTAFYLCASSVGPAGVQPQHFGDGTRLSIL.

This rearrangement joins TRBV15 to TRBJ1-5; TRBD1 might be the D (5 bases). CDR3 length equals 16 residues. The germline V gene has CDR1 LNHNV and CDR2 YYDKDF (reference sequence). The V and J ends lost 3 bases and 7 bases respectively, with 19 bases between them. CDR3 DNA: TGTGCCACCAGCAGTACAGCGATGGGGGGGGTACAGCCCCAGCATTTT. Translated, it gives CATSSTAMGGVQPQHF.

This chain connects TRBV9 to TRBJ2-2, with a weak D call TRBD1 (5 bases). Germline CDR1 is SGDLS and CDR2 is YYNGEE. There are 13 residues in the CDR3. The V end was cut by 0 bases, the J end by 7 bases, with 7 bases between. The CDR3 loop is CASSVVGHGELFF. The CDR3 bases are TGTGCCAGCAGCGTAGTTGGACACGGGGAGCTGTTTTTT.

As concerns this clone: The identical CDR3 is also encoded by other nucleotide sequences in the sample. V is TRBV5-1 and J is TRBJ2-7; 11 nucleotides line up with TRBD2. Germline lookup yields CDR1 SGHRS and CDR2 YFSETQ. Trimming at V came to 0 bases and at J to 2 bases, leaving 1 base not matched to a gene. The CDR3 is 15 residues long. DNA of the CDR3: TGCGCCAGCAGCTTGGGACTAGCGGGAACCTACGAGCAGTACTTC. It is translated as CASSLGLAGTYEQYF.

J is TRBJ2-5 and V is TRBV10-3, with 10 bases matching TRBD2. J gave up 5 bases and V 0 bases, and 6 bases lay outside the gene matches. CDR3 size: 16 residues. CDR1 is ENHRY and CDR2 is SYGVKD in the germline V gene. The CDR3 DNA sequence: TGTGCCATCAGTGAGTCGCTAGCGGGAGTTTTGGAGACCCAGTACTTC. Amino acids: CAISESLAGVLETQYF.

Comments on this clone: Other nucleotide sequences from this sample produce the same CDR3. The chain is built from TRBV7-3 and TRBJ2-3; D unresolved. Per germline, CDR1 SGHTA and CDR2 FQGTGA. The CDR3 length is 14 residues. Trimming left V 1 base short and J 1 base short, with 6 bases between. CDR3 DNA: TGTGCCAGCAGCTTAAGCGGACGCACAGATACGCAGTATTTT. This gives the protein CASSLSGRTDTQYF. Complete variable domain (other parts from reference TRBV7-3 and TRBJ2-3): GAGVSQTPSNKVTEKGKYVELRCDPISGHTALYWYRQSLGQGPEFLIYFQGTGAADDSGLPNDRFFAVRPEGSVSTLKIQRTERGDSAVYLCASSLSGRTDTQYFGPGTRLTVL.

The rearrangement uses TRBV7-9 and TRBJ2-2; a weak D match, TRBD2 (6 bases). This CDR3 has 16 residues. V gave up 2 bases and J gave up 5 bases, with 15 bases separating them. Germline-derived CDR1 and CDR2 are SEHNR and FQNEAQ (reference sequence). The CDR3 region has the DNA TGTGCCAGCAGCTTAAACGGGGGTAGGAAAACCGGGGAGCTGTTTTTT. It specifies CASSLNGGRKTGELFF.

Remarks on this clone: Other DNA sequences within the sample encode an identical CDR3. The rearrangement uses TRBV5-1 and TRBJ1-4, with D unresolved. The V end was cut by 4 bases, the J end by 4 bases, with 11 bases between. This CDR3 contains 14 residues. The germline gives CDR1 SGHRS, CDR2 YFSETQ. This CDR3 reads CASSPGGFNEKLFF. DNA for the CDR3: TGCGCCAGCAGCCCTGGAGGGTTTAATGAAAAACTGTTTTTT.

As regards this clone: The sample carries other DNA sequences with the same CDR3. J is TRBJ1-1 and V is TRBV6-6; 9 nucleotides align to TRBD1. The CDR3 contains 14 residues. Germline CDR1 is MNHNY and CDR2 is SVGAGI (reference sequence). V shed 5 bases, J shed 1 base, and the junction held 2 bases outside the gene matches. CDR3 sequence: CASSPGQGNTEAFF. DNA of the CDR3: TGTGCCAGCAGTCCGGGACAGGGGAACACTGAAGCTTTCTTT.

The V gene is TRBV11-2, the J gene TRBJ2-3; D could derive from TRBD1 or TRBD2 (5 bases each). There are 15 residues in the CDR3. Germline CDR1 SGHAT, CDR2 FQNNGV. Trimming cost V 3 bases and J 2 bases, with 12 bases left between them. As DNA, the CDR3 is TGTGCCAGCAGCTTTCGGGGCGGAGACACAGATACGCAGTATTTT. Translation: CASSFRGGDTDTQYF.

J is TRBJ2-3 and V is TRBV5-4; 7 bases map to TRBD2. The CDR3 is 15 residues long. After removal of 1 base from V and 4 bases from J, the junction contained 6 bases not matched to a gene. Germline V gene sequence: CDR1 SGHNT, CDR2 YYREEE (reference sequence). The CDR3 DNA sequence: TGTGCCAGCAGCTTGTCCGGGGGGAAGCCAGATACGCAGTATTTT. Encoded protein: CASSLSGGKPDTQYF.

The rearrangement joins TRBV19 to TRBJ2-5; D remains unclear. Germline values: CDR1 LNHDA, CDR2 SQIVND (reference sequence). V dropped 1 base and J dropped 4 bases, with 7 bases sitting between them. The CDR3 length is 13 residues. The CDR3 DNA reads TGTGCCAGTAGTATAGGGAACGGAGAGACCCAGTACTTC. Translation gives CASSIGNGETQYF. The full variable domain, rest sourced from reference TRBV19 and TRBJ2-5, is DGGITQSPKYLFRKEGQNVTLSCEQNLNHDAMYWYRQDPGQGLRLIYYSQIVNDFQKGDIAEGYSVSREKKESFPLTVTSAQKNPTAFYLCASSIGNGETQYFGPGTRLLVL.

The CDR3 region has the DNA TGCGCCAGCAGCTTCATAGCGGGGAGCGTTTCTAGCGAGCAGTACTTC. It specifies CASSFIAGSVSSEQYF. The chain couples TRBV5-1 to TRBJ2-7; 8 bases fit TRBD2. The germline V gene encodes CDR1 SGHRS and CDR2 YFSETQ. The CDR3 is 16 residues long. The V and J ends lost 2 bases and 6 bases, in that order; junction bases with no gene match: 13.

This chain links TRBV5-1 with TRBJ1-1; D uncertain. Germline V lookup: CDR1 SGHRS, CDR2 YFSETQ. Trimming left V 6 bases short and J 3 bases short, with 12 bases between. This CDR3 is built from 13 residues. The CDR3 region has the DNA TGCGCCAGCAACTCCGGGAGCGACACTGAAGCTTTCTTT. This codes for CASNSGSDTEAFF.

This chain connects TRBV19 to TRBJ2-5; 10 bases align to TRBD2. The CDR3 runs 22 residues. Unmatched junction bases numbered 29, after V lost 5 bases and J lost 5 bases. The germline gives CDR1 LNHDA, CDR2 SQIVND (reference sequence). CDR3 amino acids: CASSRRYTPTKRLAGVLETQYF. The CDR3 DNA reads TGTGCCAGTAGTCGACGATACACACCAACAAAGAGGCTAGCGGGAGTCCTGGAGACCCAGTACTTC.

J is TRBJ2-1 and V is TRBV27, with 13 bases matching TRBD2. The ends lost 5 bases at V and 9 bases at J; junction bases unmatched: 13. Germline CDR1 and CDR2: MNHEY and SMNVEV (reference sequence). This CDR3 has 17 residues. CDR3 DNA: TGTGCCAGCAGTCTGGGAGGCCGGACTAGCGGGAGAAGTGAGCAGTTCTTC. Protein product: CASSLGGRTSGRSEQFF.

V gene TRBV12-5 combines with J gene TRBJ2-3; D not certain. The CDR3 runs 12 residues. Germline V gives CDR1 LGHNT, CDR2 FRNRAP. The V gene lost 4 bases and the J gene lost 4 bases, with 6 bases spanning the gap. In DNA form, the CDR3 reads TGTGCTAGTGGTTCTTTCCCAGATACGCAGTATTTT. It yields the protein CASGSFPDTQYF.

The chain is built from TRBV6-5 and TRBJ1-4, with TRBD1 matching over 8 bases. CDR3 length: 13 amino acids. The trim removed 6 bases at V and 11 bases at J, leaving 8 bases unmatched. Germline V lookup: CDR1 MNHEY, CDR2 SVGAGI. The CDR3 DNA sequence: TGTGCCAGCAGGTCGACAGGGGAGAGGAAACTGTTTTTT. This codes for CASRSTGERKLFF.

The V call is TRBV18, the J call TRBJ2-1; possibly TRBD2 for D (5 bases). The germline V gene encodes CDR1 KGHSH and CDR2 LQKENI. CDR3 size: 16 residues. Trimming took off 3 bases at V and 4 bases at J, with 16 bases between the two ends. The CDR3 region has the DNA TGTGCCAGCTCACCGGTAGGAGGTATACTATACAATGAGCAGTTCTTC. Translation: CASSPVGGILYNEQFF.

The V gene is TRBV5-4, the J gene TRBJ1-3; a weak D match, TRBD1 (5 bases). The V gene's germline CDR1 is SGHNT and CDR2 YYREEE (reference sequence). Trimming removed 0 bases at V and 2 bases at J, with 12 bases between. This CDR3 contains 16 residues. The CDR3 region has the DNA TGTGCCAGCAGCTTGGAGTGGGGGTCGGCTGGAAACACCATATATTTT. It specifies CASSLEWGSAGNTIYF.

CDR3 residues: CASSDGGIAETQYF. The CDR3 bases are TGTGCCAGCAGTGATGGGGGAATAGCAGAGACCCAGTACTTC. The J gene is TRBJ2-5, the V gene TRBV6-1, with D perhaps being TRBD1 or TRBD2 (5 bases each). With 3 bases removed from V and 4 bases from J, the gap between germline ends came to 12 bases. CDR3 size: 14 residues. Per germline, CDR1 MNHNS and CDR2 SASEGT.

The chain uses TRBV5-1 and TRBJ1-1; D unresolved. CDR3 length: 12 amino acids. CDR1 and CDR2 (germline): SGHRS, YFSETQ. V lost 4 bases and J lost 5, with 9 bases in between. The DNA of the CDR3 is TGCGCCAGCAGCCGCGACCTTACTGAAGCTTTCTTT. It yields the protein CASSRDLTEAFF.

Notes on this clone: Distinct nucleotide sequences in the sample also encode this CDR3. The chain joins TRBV29-1 to TRBJ2-1; D is perhaps TRBD2 (5 bases). The CDR3 spans 13 residues. Trimming shortened V by 5 bases and J by 3 bases, and 11 bases separated the two germline ends. Germline V lookup: CDR1 SQVTM, CDR2 ANQGSEA. CDR3 region: CSVSLAIYNEQFF. CDR3 nucleotide sequence: TGCAGCGTTAGCCTAGCCATCTACAATGAGCAGTTCTTC.